Each of the 29 T cell receptor beta chains below was sequenced from the same sample in a study of cytomegalovirus exposure and HLA in healthy donors. The PCR was carried out with 60 Vbeta primers and 13 Jbeta primers. Profiling relied on immunoSEQ multiplex PCR, and the TCRdb table lists in-frame clones only, not all of them. In the table there are 90,000 to 120,000 clones, 77% of which are singletons. Sequences were obtained from PBMCs. All receptors derive from a male donor in good health and CMV-seronegative.

The chain couples TRBV6-1 to TRBJ2-7; perhaps TRBD2 as D (5 bases). Germline V gene lookup returns CDR1 MNHNS and CDR2 SASEGT. The CDR3 runs 15 residues. V dropped 2 bases and J dropped 2 bases, with 13 bases sitting between them. The CDR3 DNA follows: TGTGCCAGCAGTGAACGGGGAAGGATCCCCTACGAGCAGTACTTC. It specifies CASSERGRIPYEQYF.

The chain carries TRBV4-1 and TRBJ2-2; TRBD2 agrees at 13 bases. The CDR3 runs to 16 residues. Germline V gene data show CDR1 as MGHRA and CDR2 as YSYEKL. V lost 6 bases and J lost 6; bases outside the gene matches: 7. The CDR3 is CASSLTSGRAAGELFF. In DNA form, the CDR3 reads TGCGCCAGCAGTCTTACTAGCGGGAGGGCAGCCGGGGAGCTGTTTTTT.

This chain uses TRBV13 with TRBJ2-1; 8 bases line up with TRBD2. The CDR3 totals 15 residues. Trimming cost V 6 bases and J 9 bases; bases outside gene matches: 13. Per the germline V gene, CDR1 is PRHDT and CDR2 is FYEKMQ (reference sequence). For the CDR3, the DNA is TGTGCCAGCAGGACCCGAGGAACGGGAGGGGGTGAGCAGTTCTTC. Amino acid sequence: CASRTRGTGGGEQFF.

In DNA, the CDR3 is TGCGCCAGCAGCTTGGCCAGGGCGGGAGAACCAACAGATACGCAGTATTTT. Encoded protein: CASSLARAGEPTDTQYF. The chain combines TRBV5-1 with TRBJ2-3, with 7 bases aligning to TRBD2. CDR3 length: 17 amino acids. The germline CDR1 and CDR2 sequences are SGHRS and YFSETQ. J lost 3 bases, V lost 0 bases, and 10 bases had no gene match.

The chain employs TRBV6-1 and TRBJ1-1; D is perhaps TRBD1 (6 bases). The CDR3 is made up of 13 amino acids. Germline assignment: CDR1 MNHNS and CDR2 SASEGT. Trimming pared 6 bases from V and 1 base from J, leaving 9 bases between. CDR3 sequence: CASRKQGNTEAFF. In DNA form, the CDR3 reads TGTGCCAGCAGGAAACAGGGGAACACTGAAGCTTTCTTT.

Only one count was recorded for this clone. The rearrangement uses TRBV15 and TRBJ2-7; 7 bases fit TRBD1. Trimming removed 8 bases from V and 8 bases from J; junction bases left unmatched: 12. The CDR3 runs 13 residues. The germline V gene encodes CDR1 LNHNV and CDR2 YYDKDF (reference sequence). CDR3 region: CATATGDPSKQYF. The CDR3 bases are TGTGCCACCGCCACAGGGGACCCAAGTAAGCAGTACTTC.

J is TRBJ2-7 and V is TRBV4-1, with TRBD2 identical over 8 bases. The CDR3 totals 15 residues. With V trimmed by 6 bases and J by 3 bases, 10 bases remained unmatched. Germline V lookup: CDR1 MGHRA, CDR2 YSYEKL. The CDR3 region is CASSQELLAVYEQYF. In DNA, the CDR3 is TGCGCCAGCAGTCAGGAGTTACTAGCGGTCTACGAGCAGTACTTC.

V and J are TRBV27 and TRBJ2-1, with TRBD2 matching over 13 bases. V dropped 2 bases and J dropped 6; count of bases not matched to a gene: 7. From germline, CDR1 is MNHEY and CDR2 SMNVEV (reference sequence). The CDR3 runs 17 residues. The CDR3 DNA sequence: TGTGCCAGCAGTTTAAGTCGACTAGCGGGAGGATCCAATGAGCAGTTCTTC. This gives the protein CASSLSRLAGGSNEQFF.

This clone has more than one count but fewer than ten. The chain has TRBV6-1 and TRBJ2-3; 7 nucleotides agree with TRBD2. This CDR3 has 16 residues. V was clipped by 0 bases and J by 1 base; unmatched bases: 4. Germline V gene sequence: CDR1 MNHNS, CDR2 SASEGT. The CDR3 region is CASSEALLARTDTQYF. The DNA for the CDR3 is TGTGCCAGCAGTGAAGCTTTACTAGCGCGCACAGATACGCAGTATTTT.

The V call is TRBV2, the J call TRBJ2-3; the D gene is possibly TRBD1 (5 bases). Germline CDR1 reads SNHLY; CDR2 reads FYNNEI. Trimming cost V 6 bases and J 6 bases, with 10 bases left between them. The length of the CDR3 is 12 residues. CDR3 coding DNA: TGTGCCAGCAGGGGGTACAGGGATACGCAGTATTTT. Its protein is CASRGYRDTQYF. Combining the CDR3 with reference TRBV2 and TRBJ2-3 gives the whole variable domain EPEVTQTPSHQVTQMGQEVILRCVPISNHLYFYWYRQILGQKVEFLVSFYNNEISEKSEIFDDQFSVERPDGSNFTLKIRSTKLEDSAMYFCASRGYRDTQYFGPGTRLTVL.

The V call is TRBV11-2, the J call TRBJ2-5; 9 nucleotides line up with TRBD1. This CDR3 has 14 amino acids. Germline loops: CDR1 SGHAT, CDR2 FQNNGV. V lost 3 bases and J lost 5; bases outside the gene matches: 4. CDR3 in DNA: TGTGCCAGCAGCTTGGACAGGGGATGGGAGACCCAGTACTTC. Translating gives CASSLDRGWETQYF.

The rearrangement joins TRBV7-3 to TRBJ2-5, with 10 bases lining up with TRBD2. The germline V gene encodes CDR1 SGHTA and CDR2 FQGTGA. The CDR3 is 16 amino acids. V dropped 5 bases and J dropped 5; count of bases not matched to a gene: 11. The CDR3 loop reads CASSDQGSGRGETQYF. The DNA of the CDR3 is TGTGCCAGCAGCGACCAAGGGAGCGGGAGGGGGGAGACCCAGTACTTC.

This clone was counted a few times. The rearrangement joins TRBV15 to TRBJ2-7; TRBD2 is a possible D gene (5 bases). This CDR3 is 15 amino acids long. Trimming stripped 3 bases from V and 0 bases from J, with 12 bases between. The germline CDR1 and CDR2 sequences are LNHNV and YYDKDF (reference sequence). Written as DNA, the CDR3 is TGTGCCACCAGCAGGGCACTAGGGCTCTCCTACGAGCAGTACTTC. This codes for CATSRALGLSYEQYF.

The chain is built from TRBV4-2 and TRBJ1-1, with D maybe TRBD1 (5 bases). The CDR3 is made up of 15 amino acids. The V and J ends lost 0 bases and 3 bases respectively, with 11 bases between them. Germline assignment: CDR1 LGHNA and CDR2 YNFKEQ. The CDR3 protein is CASSQEPGRYTEAFF. The CDR3 bases are TGTGCCAGCAGCCAAGAACCAGGGCGGTACACTGAAGCTTTCTTT.

This clone appeared a few times. The gene calls are TRBV7-9 and TRBJ2-1, with D perhaps TRBD1 (5 bases). Germline V gene lookup returns CDR1 SEHNR and CDR2 FQNEAQ (reference sequence). The V end lost 6 bases, the J end lost 0 bases, and 12 bases lay between the germline ends. The CDR3 is made up of 15 amino acids. The CDR3 sequence: CASSSPQGSYNEQFF. CDR3 nucleotides: TGTGCCAGCAGTTCACCGCAGGGCTCCTACAATGAGCAGTTCTTC.

The chain uses TRBV7-8 and TRBJ1-5; D is uncertain. Germline CDR1 reads SGHVS; CDR2 reads FQNEAQ. The V end was cut by 2 bases, the J end by 3 bases, with 17 bases between. The CDR3 runs 17 residues. The CDR3 sequence is CASSLYWLERNNQPQHF. The CDR3 coding sequence is TGTGCCAGCAGCTTATATTGGTTGGAGAGAAACAATCAGCCCCAGCATTTT.

This chain connects TRBV28 to TRBJ2-3; no clear D gene. CDR3 size: 13 residues. Trimming removed 3 bases from V and 2 bases from J, with 6 bases in between. Germline CDR1 MDHEN, CDR2 SYDVKM. This CDR3 is CASSFLATDTQYF. CDR3 bases: TGTGCCAGCAGTTTTTTAGCCACAGATACGCAGTATTTT. Variable domain in full (rest from reference TRBV28 and TRBJ2-3): DVKVTQSSRYLVKRTGEKVFLECVQDMDHENMFWYRQDPGLGLRLIYFSYDVKMKEKGDIPEGYSVSREKKERFSLILESASTNQTSMYLCASSFLATDTQYFGPGTRLTVL.

V gene TRBV5-1 combines with J gene TRBJ1-5; D ambiguous. The CDR3 spans 15 residues. V was cut by 6 bases and J by 2 bases, with 15 bases left in between. Germline loops: CDR1 SGHRS, CDR2 YFSETQ. CDR3 in amino acids: CASTPDGSRNQPQHF. The CDR3 bases are TGCGCCAGCACTCCCGACGGGTCCCGCAATCAGCCCCAGCATTTT.

V gene TRBV7-8 combines with J gene TRBJ2-1, with D possibly being TRBD1 (5 bases). Germline loops: CDR1 SGHVS, CDR2 FQNEAQ. Trimming removed 4 bases at V and 11 bases at J, with 24 bases between. CDR3 length: 16 residues. The CDR3 region has the DNA TGTGCCAGCAGCTCCAGACCAACTTTCCAAGGGGTGAAGCAGTTCTTC. It is translated as CASSSRPTFQGVKQFF. Based on the CDR3 plus reference TRBV7-8 and TRBJ2-1, the full variable domain is GAGVSQSPRYKVAKRGQDVALRCDPISGHVSLFWYQQALGQGPEFLTYFQNEAQLDKSGLPSDRFFAERPEGSVSTLKIQRTQQEDSAVYLCASSSRPTFQGVKQFFGPGTRLTVL.

The sample holds one count of this clone. This chain joins TRBV6-4 and TRBJ2-1, with 12 bases aligning to TRBD2. CDR1 and CDR2 (germline): MRHNA, SNTAGT. The V segment lost 0 bases and the J segment 12 bases; nucleotides outside the gene matches: 6. The CDR3 totals 15 residues. CDR3 DNA: TGTGCCAGCAGTGACTCGCTGGCTAGCGGGAGGGCGCAGTTCTTC. It encodes CASSDSLASGRAQFF.

This rearrangement joins TRBV6-6 to TRBJ1-2; D possibly corresponds to TRBD1 (5 bases). V was cut by 6 bases and J by 5 bases, with 13 bases left in between. Germline V CDR1 and CDR2: MNHNY, SVGAGI (reference sequence). The CDR3 totals 13 residues. The CDR3 bases are TGTGCCAGCAGACCACCGCAGGGTTATGGCTACACCTTC. Translating gives CASRPPQGYGYTF.

This chain uses TRBV5-4 with TRBJ2-7, with 8 bases aligning to TRBD1. CDR1 is SGHNT, CDR2 YYREEE, per germline (reference sequence). This CDR3 has 15 residues. V was pared by 0 bases and J by 1 base, with 3 bases of the junction left unmatched. The CDR3 DNA reads as TGTGCCAGCAGCTTGGGGACAGGGCTTTCCTACGAGCAGTACTTC. Translation: CASSLGTGLSYEQYF. The entire variable domain, with the rest obtained from reference TRBV5-4 and TRBJ2-7, is as follows: ETGVTQSPTHLIKTRGQQVTLRCSSQSGHNTVSWYQQALGQGPQFIFQYYREEENGRGNFPPRFSGLQFPNYSSELNVNALELDDSALYLCASSLGTGLSYEQYFGPGTRLTVT.

This chain connects TRBV19 to TRBJ1-1, with D hard to call. Trimming took 7 bases from V and 0 from J, leaving 18 bases between them. The CDR3 covers 16 residues. The V gene's germline CDR1 is LNHDA and CDR2 SQIVND (reference sequence). Here the CDR3 reads CASTPREVLMNTEAFF. In DNA, the CDR3 is TGTGCCAGTACCCCACGTGAGGTACTCATGAACACTGAAGCTTTCTTT.

The rearrangement links TRBV2 to TRBJ1-2; TRBD1 is a possible D gene (5 bases). Trimming took off 6 bases at V and 7 bases at J, with 18 bases between the two ends. From germline, CDR1 is SNHLY and CDR2 FYNNEI. The CDR3 spans 14 residues. CDR3 region: CASRADGGLVGYTF. The CDR3 nucleotides read TGTGCCAGCAGAGCCGACGGGGGTTTAGTTGGCTACACCTTC.

The rearrangement joins TRBV5-1 to TRBJ2-2; D is possibly TRBD2 (6 bases). The V and J ends lost 0 bases and 5 bases respectively, with 14 bases between them. The CDR3 has 16 amino acids. From germline, CDR1 is SGHRS and CDR2 YFSETQ. CDR3 sequence reads: CASSLGRAEGTGELFF. The DNA of the CDR3 is TGCGCCAGCAGCTTGGGTCGGGCGGAGGGGACCGGGGAGCTGTTTTTT.

The chain uses TRBV5-6 and TRBJ1-2; D not certain. The CDR3 covers 13 residues. The germline CDR1 and CDR2 sequences are SGHDT and YYEEEE. V was trimmed by 1 base and J by 6 bases, leaving 10 bases between them. CDR3 in amino acids: CASSLYESDGYTF. For the CDR3, the DNA is TGTGCCAGCAGCTTGTACGAGAGTGATGGCTACACCTTC. The whole variable domain, filled in from reference TRBV5-6 and TRBJ1-2, reads DAGVTQSPTHLIKTRGQQVTLRCSPKSGHDTVSWYQQALGQGPQFIFQYYEEEERQRGNFPDRFSGHQFPNYSSELNVNALLLGDSALYLCASSLYESDGYTFGSGTRLTVV.

V is TRBV19 and J is TRBJ1-4; TRBD1 matches 8 bases. Germline assignment: CDR1 LNHDA and CDR2 SQIVND (reference sequence). After removal of 8 bases from V and 10 bases from J, the junction contained 15 bases not matched to a gene. The CDR3 runs to 15 residues. DNA for the CDR3: TGTGCCAGTGCCCAACTAGGACAGGGAAGAACAAAACTGTTTTTT. Its protein is CASAQLGQGRTKLFF.

The rearrangement joins TRBV2 to TRBJ1-1, with D tentatively TRBD1 (5 bases). The CDR3 covers 11 residues. Germline assignment: CDR1 SNHLY and CDR2 FYNNEI. V lost 8 bases and J 5 bases, leaving 9 bases between the germline ends. The CDR3 region is CASPGGTEAFF. The CDR3, as DNA: TGTGCCAGCCCGGGGGGAACTGAAGCTTTCTTT.

The rearrangement joins TRBV19 to TRBJ1-1, with D possibly TRBD1 on 6 matching bases. CDR1 is LNHDA and CDR2 is SQIVND in the germline V gene (reference sequence). The CDR3 runs to 12 residues. V was pared by 5 bases and J by 8 bases, with 12 bases between. The CDR3 region has the DNA TGTGCCAGTAGTCGAGGGGGGGTCGAAGCTTTCTTT. Protein: CASSRGGVEAFF.